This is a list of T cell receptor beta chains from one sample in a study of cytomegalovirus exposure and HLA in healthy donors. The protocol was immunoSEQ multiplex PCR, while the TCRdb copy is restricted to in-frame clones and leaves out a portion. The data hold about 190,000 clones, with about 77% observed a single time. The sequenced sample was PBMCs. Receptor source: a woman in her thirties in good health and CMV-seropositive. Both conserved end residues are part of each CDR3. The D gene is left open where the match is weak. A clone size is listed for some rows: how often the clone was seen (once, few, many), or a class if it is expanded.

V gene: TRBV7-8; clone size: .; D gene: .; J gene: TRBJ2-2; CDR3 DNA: TGTGCCAGCAGCTTAGGGAGTAGTCGGACCGGGGAGCTGTTTTTT; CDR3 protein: CASSLGSSRTGELFF
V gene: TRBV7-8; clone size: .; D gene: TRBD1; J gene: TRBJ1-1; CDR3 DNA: TGTGCCAGCAGCTTAGTGAGAAGACAGGGGACTGAAGCTTTCTTT; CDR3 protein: CASSLVRRQGTEAFF
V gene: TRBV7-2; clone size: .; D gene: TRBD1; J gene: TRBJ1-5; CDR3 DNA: TGTGCCAGCAGCTTTGACAGGGTTCAGCCCCAGCATTTT; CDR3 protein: CASSFDRVQPQHF
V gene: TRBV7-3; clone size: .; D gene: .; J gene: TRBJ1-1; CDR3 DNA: TGTGCCAGCAGGGGACCAGGGGCCACTGAAGCTTTCTTT; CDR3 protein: CASRGPGATEAFF
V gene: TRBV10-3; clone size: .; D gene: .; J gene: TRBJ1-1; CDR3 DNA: TGTGCCATCACAAAAGAGGGGGACACTGAAGCTTTCTTT; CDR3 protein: CAITKEGDTEAFF
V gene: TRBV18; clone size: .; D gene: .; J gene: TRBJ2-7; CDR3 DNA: TGTGCCAGCTCACCCAGGACAGCCTACGAGCAGTACTTC; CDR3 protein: CASSPRTAYEQYF
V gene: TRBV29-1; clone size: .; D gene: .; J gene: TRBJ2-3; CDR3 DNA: TGCAGCTCCAGCGGATATAGCACAGATACGCAGTATTTT; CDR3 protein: CSSSGYSTDTQYF
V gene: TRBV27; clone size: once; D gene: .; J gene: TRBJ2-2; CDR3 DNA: TGTGCCAGCAGTTTAACCGCCAGGGGTATCACCGGGGAGCTGTTTTTT; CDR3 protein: CASSLTARGITGELFF
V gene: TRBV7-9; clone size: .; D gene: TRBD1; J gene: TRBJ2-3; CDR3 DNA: TGTGCCAGCAGCTTGGGACAGGGGTCCACAAATACGCAGTATTTT; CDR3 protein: CASSLGQGSTNTQYF
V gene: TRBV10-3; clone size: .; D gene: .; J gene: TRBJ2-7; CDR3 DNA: TGTGCCATCAGTGAGGTGTTACAGGGTTCCTACGAGCAGTACTTC; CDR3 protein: CAISEVLQGSYEQYF
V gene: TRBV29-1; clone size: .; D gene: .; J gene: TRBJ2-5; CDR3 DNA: TGCAGCGTTAACCAAGGGAGGGAGACCCAGTACTTC; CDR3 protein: CSVNQGRETQYF
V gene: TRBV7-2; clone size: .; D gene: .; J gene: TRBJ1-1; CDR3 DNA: TGTGCCAGCAGCTTAGGTCTGGGGGCCCCCAACACTGAAGCTTTCTTT; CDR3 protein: CASSLGLGAPNTEAFF
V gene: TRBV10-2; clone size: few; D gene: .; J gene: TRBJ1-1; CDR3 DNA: TGCGCCAGCAGTGTAAGCATGGCGGGGGAAGCTTTCTTT; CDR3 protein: CASSVSMAGEAFF
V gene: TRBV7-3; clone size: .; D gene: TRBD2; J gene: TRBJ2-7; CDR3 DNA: TGTGCCAGCAGCTCGGGACTAGCGGGAGCCGGGCGCGAGCAGTACTTC; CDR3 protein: CASSSGLAGAGREQYF
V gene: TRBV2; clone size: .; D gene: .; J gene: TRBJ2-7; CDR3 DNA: TGTGCCAGCAGAGCAGGACAGAACCTCTACGAGCAGTACTTC; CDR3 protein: CASRAGQNLYEQYF
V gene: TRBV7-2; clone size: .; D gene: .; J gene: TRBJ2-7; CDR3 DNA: TGTGCCAGCAGCACCCAGACAGGATCCTACGAGCAGTACTTC; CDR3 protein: CASSTQTGSYEQYF
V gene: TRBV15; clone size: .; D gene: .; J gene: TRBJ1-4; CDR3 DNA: TGTGCCACCCGGGGGGGGGCCCCTAATGAAAAACTGTTTTTT; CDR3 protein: CATRGGAPNEKLFF
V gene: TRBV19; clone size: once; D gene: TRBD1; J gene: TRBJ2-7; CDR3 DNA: TGTGCCAGTAGGAAAGGTACGGGACAGGGGGTTAGCGAGCAGTACTTC; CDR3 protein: CASRKGTGQGVSEQYF
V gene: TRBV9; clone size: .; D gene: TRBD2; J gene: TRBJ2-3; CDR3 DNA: TGTGCCAGCAGCGGGGGACTAGCGGGAGTAATAGATACGCAGTATTTT; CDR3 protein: CASSGGLAGVIDTQYF
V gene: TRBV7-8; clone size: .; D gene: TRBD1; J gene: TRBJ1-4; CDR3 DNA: TGTGCCAGCAGCCCTGGGACAGGGAATGAAAAACTGTTTTTT; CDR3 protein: CASSPGTGNEKLFF
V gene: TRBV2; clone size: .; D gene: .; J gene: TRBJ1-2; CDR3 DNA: TGTGCCAGCAGTGAACAACCGATGCTGAGGGCTTATGGCTACACCTTC; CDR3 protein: CASSEQPMLRAYGYTF
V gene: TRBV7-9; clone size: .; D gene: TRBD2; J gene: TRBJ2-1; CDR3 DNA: TGTGCCAGCAGCCCGAGATCGAGCGGGAGGCCGCATTACAATGAGCAGTTCTTC; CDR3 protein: CASSPRSSGRPHYNEQFF
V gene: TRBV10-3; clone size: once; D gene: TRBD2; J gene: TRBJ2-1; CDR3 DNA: TGTGCCATCAGTGATGGCCAGCGGGAGGGTAATGAGCAGTTCTTC; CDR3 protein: CAISDGQREGNEQFF
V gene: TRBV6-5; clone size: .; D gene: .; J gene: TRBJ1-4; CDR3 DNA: TGTGCCAGCAGGTTACACCGCCAGGAAAAACTGTTTTTT; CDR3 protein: CASRLHRQEKLFF
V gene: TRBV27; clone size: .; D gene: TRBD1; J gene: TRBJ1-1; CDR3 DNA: TGTGCCAGCAGTCGACAGGGGAACACTGAAGCTTTCTTT; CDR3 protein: CASSRQGNTEAFF
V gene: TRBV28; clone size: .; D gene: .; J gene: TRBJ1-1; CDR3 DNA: TGTGCCAGCAGTTCAGGAGGGTGGGGCACTGAAGCTTTCTTT; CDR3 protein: CASSSGGWGTEAFF
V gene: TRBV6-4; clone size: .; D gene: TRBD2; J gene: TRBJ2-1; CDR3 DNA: TGTGCCAGCAGTGACTCTGTAGCGGGGGGCATTGAGCAGTTCTTC; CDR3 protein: CASSDSVAGGIEQFF
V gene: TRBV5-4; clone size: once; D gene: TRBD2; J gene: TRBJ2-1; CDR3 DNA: TGTGCCAGCAGCGGGGGACTAGCGGGGGGGGCAACCTACAATGAGCAGTTCTTC; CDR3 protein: CASSGGLAGGATYNEQFF
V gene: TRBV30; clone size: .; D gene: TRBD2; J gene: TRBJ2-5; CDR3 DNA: TGTGCCTGGAGTGTACCGCGGGGCGGGGGGGTCCGGGAGACCCAGTACTTC; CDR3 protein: CAWSVPRGGGVRETQYF
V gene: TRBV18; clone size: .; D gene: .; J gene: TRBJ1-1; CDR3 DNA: TGTGCCAGCTCACCAACGAGTATCAACACTGAAGCTTTCTTT; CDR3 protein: CASSPTSINTEAFF
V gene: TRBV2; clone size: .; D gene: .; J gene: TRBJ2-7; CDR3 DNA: TGTGCCGGAGGGACAGACCCCTACGAGCAGTACTTC; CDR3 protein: CAGGTDPYEQYF